This TCR beta chain came from a study of regulatory T cells in long-lasting Graves disease (dated by TCRdb to about 2021). Notes on the research overall: Newly diagnosed Graves' disease patients had taken antithyroid drugs for less than 3 months. A total of roughly 35 samples underwent TCR sequencing, from about 13 patients with persistent Graves' disease and around 20 patients with newly diagnosed Graves' disease. The study was registered as a clinical trial and conducted in China. Patients with persistent Graves' disease were compared with patients with newly diagnosed Graves' disease using TCR sequencing and RNA sequencing of peripheral blood. Paper-wide results and their limitations: Only the TCR beta chain was sequenced and analyzed. More public clonotypes were shared among persistent patients (under 3,000) than among newly diagnosed patients (roughly 1,000). Persistent Graves' disease patients showed lower TCR Shannon entropy and fewer highly expanded clones than newly diagnosed patients, suggesting clonal expansion. Preferential use of TRBV28, TRBJ1-2 and TRBJ2-5 was observed in persistent disease, whereas TRBV20-1 and TRBJ2-1 were favored in newly diagnosed disease. Only peripheral blood was studied, because thyroid tissue, the primary lesion, was inaccessible. The authors acknowledged the small sample size as a limitation that may reduce accuracy.

Points on this clonotype: It has no known antigen specificity. No base quality information exists; no much larger clone differs at one position.

Via the germline V gene, CDR1 is SGHAT and CDR2 FQNNGV. After removal of 7 bases from V and 7 bases from J, the junction retains 17 bases not matched to a gene. Including the terminal cysteine and phenylalanine, the CDR3 comprises 17 residues. The retained sequence is limited to the CDR3, 51 bases, with the frame set at the first base. The intended sense of this specimen's time point label: newly diagnosed GD, antithyroid drugs for less than 3 months. For both TCR sequencing and RNA sequencing, RNA was extracted from PBMCs using TRIzol. The diagnosis of Graves' disease followed American Thyroid Association guidelines. Patients for the study were recruited at an endocrinology department in Xi'an, China. Each patient gave approximately 9 milliliters of peripheral blood, collected in an EDTA anticoagulant tube. Ficoll Paque Plus density gradient separation was used to isolate PBMCs, and no further T cell sorting was performed. RNA quality was checked with an Agilent 2100 Bioanalyzer and agarose gel, and concentration with a NanoDrop 2000.

Receptor amplification or capture employed multiplex PCR. Sequenced using an Illumina HiSeq 4000. TCR beta libraries were built with iRepertoire HTBI primers and Arm-PCR amplification of CDR3 regions. Gel purification was performed on PCR products prior to sequencing. The authors processed their data as follows. A total of roughly 65 TRBV and 14 TRBJ segments were identified across samples and were used for gene usage analysis of CDR3 amino acid clonotypes. Filtered high-quality paired reads were merged into contigs using COPE and FqMerger. Contigs were aligned with BLAST to IMGT TRBV, TRBD and TRBJ reference genes, and CDR3 was defined per IMGT. Any clonotype with a frequency above 0.1% was classified as a highly expanded clone. Shannon entropy was used to measure repertoire diversity, and the Gini coefficient was used to measure V-J evenness. Public clonotypes were defined as clonotypes shared by more than one individual. TCRdb's own reprocessing of the public reads used fastp at Q25 and MiXCR and kept productive beta chains. Rows with one shared CDR3 protein collapse into an entry with the most common genes and DNA. The authors' filters were not applied to this entry. The sample table shows 440,000 or so distinct CDR3 sequences, and around 14% are seen once. In total, the top ten clones hold approximately 15% of the sample.

These data are also associated with another study on T cells in Graves' hyperthyroidism and ophthalmopathy. The second study's paper adds: Stable Graves' hyperthyroidism was defined as the absence of progression to ophthalmopathy over 18 months of follow-up. The hyperthyroidism patients were between 18 and 65 years old and newly diagnosed, with a disease duration of less than 2 months. Exclusion was applied to patients with uncontrolled infections, other autoimmune diseases, pregnancy or lactation. Diagnoses relied on clinical symptoms, serum thyroxine and TRAb, thyroid ultrasound and orbital computed tomography. The TCR CDR3 was subjected to a first round of RT-PCR using the HTBI primer set and the Qiagen OneStep RT-PCR kit. Most expanded thyroid clonotypes (frequency above 0.001) were also found in blood, which suggests that blood repertoires may mirror thyroid immune responses. A 13 V-J signature model separated ophthalmopathy from stable hyperthyroidism, with 87.88% sensitivity and 81.08% specificity in cross-validation and 80%/75% in testing. In validation, progression to ophthalmopathy was predicted by the model with nearly 71% sensitivity and just over 72% specificity, a median of 6.5 months before onset. To identify distinguishing TCR V-J signatures, a discovery cohort of about 100 patients was used, comprising 40 to 45 with Graves' ophthalmopathy and some 60 with stable Graves' hyperthyroidism. Whether ophthalmopathy could be predicted prospectively was tested in an independent validation cohort made up of roughly 19 hyperthyroidism patients plus 17 patients who later progressed to ophthalmopathy. For training and testing, the 100 or so patients in the discovery cohort were randomly divided in a 7:3 ratio. In about 6 Graves' hyperthyroidism patients, the study also compared T-cell repertoires from thyroid tissue with T-cell repertoires from blood. After blood sampling, hyperthyroidism patients were treated with methimazole at a starting dose of 30 mg daily, and ophthalmopathy patients were treated with high-dose intravenous methylprednisolone. Libraries were constructed in a second round of multiplex PCR, after which size selection and purification were carried out. Libraries were sequenced paired-end with 100 bp reads on an Illumina HiSeq2000. SOAPnuke was used to process the raw data, throwing out any read that contained adapters or uncalled bases, had a mean Phred below 15, or lacked an exact constant-primer or identifier match. COPE v1.2.5 was used to merge high-quality paired reads, and clonotypes were defined as unique nucleotide sequences. MiTCR v1.1 was used to align the clonotypes against IMGT TRBV, TRBD and TRBJ reference segments. The analysis was restricted to V-J combinations with a frequency above 0.0001, which together covered about 99% of the repertoires. A TCS score was defined as the ratio between F50 (clonal expansion) and ExV (chaos), using BLOSUM62-based TCRdist between CDR3 peptides within each V-J. Welch's t-statistics and random forest reduced just over 500 V-J features to roughly 13, which were used in a naive Bayes classifier (R e1071). No statistical method was used to set the sample size in advance, and investigators knew the group allocation. The paper reports TCR Vbeta CDR3 sequencing of 130 to 150 peripheral blood samples: 43 ophthalmopathy, fewer than 85 hyperthyroidism and around 17 progressor patients.

The sequence is built from TRBV11-2 and TRBJ2-2; 8 bases in the junction line up with TRBD2. This receptor was identified in a woman aged 25-40 years with Graves disease. Donor details come from another sample of the same person, matched by shared clones. This sample comprised peripheral blood mononuclear cells (PBMCs), obtained at new diagnosis, from a patient treated with antithyroid drugs. The CDR3 amino acid sequence is: CASTQRLVAGMNGELFF. The DNA reads TGTGCCAGCACACAGAGGCTAGTAGCGGGAATGAACGGGGAGCTGTTTTTT.